This entry lists 18 T cell receptor beta chains sequenced from one sample in a study of T cell responses to AZD1222 COVID-19 vaccine. The table came from immunoSEQ multiplex PCR; TCRdb's copy has only in-frame clones and leaves some out. The data show under 150,000 clones, about 93% seen once. The starting material was peripheral blood, obtained on day 0 of AZD1222 vaccination. The receptor set was obtained from an adult in good health.

The chain recombines TRBV11-3 with TRBJ2-3; possibly TRBD2 for D (6 bases). The CDR3 has 15 amino acids. V was trimmed by 6 bases and J by 3 bases, leaving 16 bases between them. Per germline, CDR1 SGHNT and CDR2 YENEEA. The chain's CDR3 is CASSTGTGPTDTQYF. CDR3 nucleotide sequence: TGTGCCAGCAGTACCGGGACTGGTCCTACAGATACGCAGTATTTT.

V and J are TRBV7-2 and TRBJ1-1; D may be TRBD1 (5 bases). V lost 1 base and J 1 base, leaving 7 bases between the germline ends. CDR3 length: 14 amino acids. Germline V gives CDR1 SGHTA, CDR2 FQGNSA. The CDR3, as DNA: TGTGCCAGCAGCTTAGGGACACAGAACACTGAAGCTTTCTTT. It yields the protein CASSLGTQNTEAFF.

Only a few counts were recorded for this clone. This sequence joins TRBV9 and TRBJ2-2; 14 bases map to TRBD2. The CDR3 covers 16 residues. The trim removed 4 bases at V and 6 bases at J, leaving 5 bases unmatched. The V gene's germline CDR1 is SGDLS and CDR2 YYNGEE. CDR3 sequence reads: CASSLGLAGGSGELFF. As DNA, the CDR3 is TGTGCCAGCAGCTTAGGACTAGCGGGAGGATCCGGGGAGCTGTTTTTT.

This clone was observed a handful of times. J is TRBJ1-1 and V is TRBV15; D may be TRBD1 (6 bases). The CDR3 extends over 15 amino acids. Per the germline V gene, CDR1 is LNHNV and CDR2 is YYDKDF (reference sequence). The V end lost 0 bases, the J end lost 4 bases, and 12 bases lay between the germline ends. CDR3 in amino acids: CATSRDRGRSTEAFF. For the CDR3, the DNA is TGTGCCACCAGCAGAGATCGGGGGCGATCCACTGAAGCTTTCTTT.

This clone occurred a few times. The chain uses TRBV5-1 and TRBJ1-4, with TRBD1 matching over 8 bases. The germline CDR1 and CDR2 sequences are SGHRS and YFSETQ. J lost 4 bases, V lost 4 bases, and 12 bases had no gene match. This CDR3 region has 17 residues. This chain's CDR3 is CASSPSYGQGINEKLFF. The CDR3 DNA reads as TGCGCCAGCAGCCCTTCCTACGGACAGGGTATTAATGAAAAACTGTTTTTT.

The chain has TRBV9 and TRBJ2-3; tentative D call: TRBD1 (5 bases). Germline CDR1 reads SGDLS; CDR2 reads YYNGEE. Trimming took 0 bases from V and 3 from J, leaving 11 bases between them. The CDR3 sequence is 15 residues long. CDR3: CASSVAVGRTDTQYF. CDR3 nucleotide sequence: TGTGCCAGCAGCGTAGCGGTGGGGCGGACAGATACGCAGTATTTT.

The CDR3 loop reads CASSWGQGNQPQHF. In nucleotides, the CDR3 is TGTGCCAGCAGTTGGGGACAGGGGAATCAGCCCCAGCATTTT. The rearrangement links TRBV6-2 or TRBV6-3 to TRBJ1-5, with 10 positions matching TRBD1. Germline-derived CDR1 and CDR2 are MNHEY and SVGEGT. CDR3 length: 14 amino acids. Trimming took 4 bases from V and 4 from J; bases not matched to a gene: 1.

V usage is TRBV2 and J usage is TRBJ2-7; D not resolved. The CDR3 contains 15 residues. Germline CDR1 reads SNHLY; CDR2 reads FYNNEI. Trimming removed 5 bases from V and 0 bases from J, with 14 bases in between. DNA of the CDR3: TGTGCCAGCAGTAATGGTGAACTGAGCTCCTACGAGCAGTACTTC. As protein: CASSNGELSSYEQYF. The full variable domain, completed using reference TRBV2 and TRBJ2-7, is EPEVTQTPSHQVTQMGQEVILRCVPISNHLYFYWYRQILGQKVEFLVSFYNNEISEKSEIFDDQFSVERPDGSNFTLKIRSTKLEDSAMYFCASSNGELSSYEQYFGPGTRLTVT.

This clone was counted many times. This chain joins TRBV4-3 and TRBJ1-1, with D uncertain. Germline loops: CDR1 LGHNA, CDR2 YSLEER. Trimming pared 0 bases from V and 6 bases from J, leaving 14 bases between. The CDR3 extends over 15 amino acids. Written as DNA, the CDR3 is TGCGCCAGCAGCCAAGATCTTGCGCAGGCCCCTGAAGCTTTCTTT. Translation: CASSQDLAQAPEAFF.

This chain connects TRBV5-5 to TRBJ2-7; D is unclear. The ends were cut back, 0 bases at V and 0 bases at J, with 16 bases in the middle. The CDR3 has 17 amino acids. Per germline, CDR1 SGHKS and CDR2 YYEKEE (reference sequence). The CDR3 bases are TGTGCCAGCAGCTTGGCGTTTGTCCAACCGAGCTCCTACGAGCAGTACTTC. The encoded protein is CASSLAFVQPSSYEQYF.

The chain couples TRBV6-1 to TRBJ1-2; D unclear. The CDR3 is 13 residues long. CDR1 and CDR2 (germline): MNHNS, SASEGT. Trimming removed 0 bases at V and 7 bases at J, with 9 bases between. The CDR3 spells CASSEAAVRGYTF. CDR3 sequence (DNA): TGTGCCAGCAGTGAAGCGGCGGTTCGTGGCTACACCTTC.

The chain combines TRBV7-9 with TRBJ2-7; 7 bases agree with TRBD2. J gave up 2 bases and V 4 bases, and 5 bases lay outside the gene matches. The V gene's germline CDR1 is SEHNR and CDR2 FQNEAQ (reference sequence). This CDR3 is 14 amino acids long. The CDR3 spells CASSSRAGAYEQYF. The CDR3 coding sequence is TGTGCCAGCAGCTCTAGGGCGGGGGCCTACGAGCAGTACTTC. Looking up the rest from reference TRBV7-9 and TRBJ2-7 gives the full variable domain: DTGVSQNPRHKITKRGQNVTFRCDPISEHNRLYWYRQTLGQGPEFLTYFQNEAQLEKSRLLSDRFSAERPKGSFSTLEIQRTEQGDSAMYLCASSSRAGAYEQYFGPGTRLTVT.

The chain couples TRBV18 to TRBJ1-3; unclear D gene. This CDR3 is built from 16 residues. Trimming pared 3 bases from V and 4 bases from J, leaving 16 bases between. The germline V gene has CDR1 KGHSH and CDR2 LQKENI. CDR3 residues: CASSPKTATGGNTIYF. The CDR3 DNA follows: TGTGCCAGCTCACCGAAGACTGCGACGGGCGGAAACACCATATATTTT.

This chain links TRBV5-1 with TRBJ2-2; 7 bases are shared with TRBD1. CDR3 size: 14 residues. CDR1 and CDR2 (germline): SGHRS, YFSETQ. J was trimmed by 6 bases and V by 3 bases; bases with no gene match: 5. The CDR3 nucleotides are TGCGCCAGCAGCTCACGACAGGGAGCCGGGGAGCTGTTTTTT. It codes for CASSSRQGAGELFF. Complete variable domain (other parts from reference TRBV5-1 and TRBJ2-2): KAGVTQTPRYLIKTRGQQVTLSCSPISGHRSVSWYQQTPGQGLQFLFEYFSETQRNKGNFPGRFSGRQFSNSRSEMNVSTLELGDSALYLCASSSRQGAGELFFGEGSRLTVL.

DNA for the CDR3: TGCGCCAGCAGCCAAGATTTCAACGGACCCTCCTACGAGCAGTACTTC. Protein: CASSQDFNGPSYEQYF. This chain uses TRBV4-3 with TRBJ2-7; D gene ambiguous. Between the trimmed V and J ends, which lost 0 bases and 0 bases, there was a span of 12 bases. Germline V CDR1 and CDR2: LGHNA, YSLEER. The CDR3 runs 16 residues.

The chain recombines TRBV21-1 with TRBJ2-7. TRBV21-1 counts as a pseudogene. This CDR3 region has 19 residues. CDR3 sequence: CASSRLIRPVPSHRMEQYF. In DNA form, the CDR3 reads TGTGCCAGCAGCAGGTTAATACGCCCAGTCCCGTCCCATAGGATGGAGCAGTACTTC.

In its sample, this clone was seen once. The chain joins TRBV10-3 to TRBJ1-2; D gene ambiguous. With 2 bases removed from V and 4 bases from J, the gap between germline ends came to 5 bases. The CDR3 runs 12 residues. In germline, CDR1 is ENHRY, CDR2 SYGVKD. CDR3 amino acids: CAISEGLYGYTF. CDR3 nucleotides: TGTGCCATCAGTGAGGGTCTCTATGGCTACACCTTC.

The chain has TRBV2 and TRBJ2-3; 7 bases agree with TRBD2. This CDR3 spans 14 amino acids. Germline-derived CDR1 and CDR2 are SNHLY and FYNNEI. V shed 7 bases, J shed 3 bases, and the junction held 7 bases outside the gene matches. The CDR3: CASTRGVGTDTQYF. The CDR3 DNA is TGTGCCAGCACTCGGGGGGTGGGGACAGATACGCAGTATTTT.